The 8 T cell receptor beta chains below all came from one sample that was sequenced in a study of T-cell reconstitution after alpha-beta-depleted transplantation in children. The TCRbeta library was prepared with unique molecular identifiers. TCRdb used MiXCR to reprocess the PCR reads, holding one entry per CDR3 protein. Among some 450,000 distinct CDR3 sequences listed, 43% were seen once. Sequences were derived from PBMCs, sampled before TCRalphabeta/CD19-depleted stem cell transplant. These receptors were collected from a girl aged 2 to 10 with aplastic anemia, due to receive a stem cell transplant.

This chain uses TRBV11-1 with TRBJ2-7; 9 bases fit TRBD1. V trimming: 3 bases; J trimming: 1 base; junction bases outside the gene matches: 4. Germline V gives CDR1 SGHAT, CDR2 FQDESV (reference sequence). This CDR3 is built from 15 residues. The CDR3 sequence: CASSFGGTGSYEQYF. The CDR3, as DNA: TGTGCCAGCAGCTTCGGCGGGACAGGGTCCTACGAGCAGTACTTC.

This clonotype was found many times. The chain couples TRBV5-1 to TRBJ1-6; no clear D gene. The germline V and J ends were trimmed by 1 base and 7 bases, with 9 bases remaining between them. Germline V gene sequence: CDR1 SGHRS, CDR2 YFSETQ. This CDR3 has 14 residues. CDR3 nucleotide sequence: TGCGCCAGCAGCTTGCGTGAGCGGAATTCACCCCTCCACTTT. Translated: CASSLRERNSPLHF.

This clonotype came up many times. The chain recombines TRBV7-6 with TRBJ2-7, with unresolved D. This CDR3 contains 12 residues. The V end lost 5 bases, the J end lost 3 bases, and 8 bases lay between the germline ends. The V gene's germline CDR1 is SGHVS and CDR2 FNYEAQ. CDR3 DNA: TGTGCCAGCAGCCCCAAGGGCTACGAGCAGTACTTC. Amino acids: CASSPKGYEQYF.

As concerns this clonotype: One base away lies a much larger clone, so this may be a sequencing read error. The CDR3 nucleotides read TGTACCAGCAGTACCGGGACAGGGGGTAGGGTGCAGTACTTC. Its protein product is CTSSTGTGGRVQYF. The rearrangement joins TRBV27 to TRBJ2-7; 11 bases fit TRBD1. The length of the CDR3 is 14 residues. Germline V gene sequence: CDR1 MNHEY, CDR2 SMNVEV (reference sequence).

The V gene is TRBV7-3, the J gene TRBJ2-1, with D perhaps matching TRBD1 or TRBD2 (5 bases each). Germline lookup yields CDR1 SGHTA and CDR2 FQGTGA. V dropped 7 bases and J dropped 3 bases, with 16 bases sitting between them. CDR3 size: 15 residues. This chain's CDR3 is CASNPGLPGYNEQFF. The CDR3 DNA is TGTGCCAGCAACCCGGGGCTACCGGGCTACAATGAGCAGTTCTTC.

V is TRBV27 and J is TRBJ2-1; either TRBD1 or TRBD2 may fit D (5 bases each). There are 14 residues in the CDR3. Trimming shortened V by 3 bases and J by 4 bases, and 10 bases separated the two germline ends. The V gene's germline CDR1 is MNHEY and CDR2 SMNVEV (reference sequence). The CDR3 DNA reads as TGTGCCAGCAGTTTCCCGGGGCTTTACAATGAGCAGTTCTTC. Translation gives CASSFPGLYNEQFF.

Here the CDR3 reads CASSLFSGRRNEQFF. CDR3 in DNA: TGTGCCAGCAGCTTGTTTTCCGGAAGAAGGAATGAGCAGTTCTTC. The rearrangement uses TRBV13 and TRBJ2-1; D remains ambiguous. The V gene's germline CDR1 is PRHDT and CDR2 FYEKMQ (reference sequence). The CDR3 runs 15 residues. V shed 3 bases and J shed 7 bases, with 16 bases lying between them. Filled out from reference TRBV13 and TRBJ2-1, the complete variable domain reads AAGVIQSPRHLIKEKRETATLKCYPIPRHDTVYWYQQGPGQDPQFLISFYEKMQSDKGSIPDRFSAQQFSDYHSELNMSSLELGDSALYFCASSLFSGRRNEQFFGPGTRLTVL.

This clonotype was recorded only once. J is TRBJ1-1 and V is TRBV6-1; 11 bases fit TRBD1. From germline, CDR1 is MNHNS and CDR2 SASEGT. The junction had 1 base not matched to a gene; V was cut back by 6 bases and J by 4 bases. The CDR3 sequence is 13 residues long. CDR3 bases: TGTGCCAGCAGGGGACAGGGGGGCACTGAAGCTTTCTTT. The encoded protein is CASRGQGGTEAFF.